Below, 24 T cell receptor beta chains from the same sample are listed, as sequenced in a study of blood T cell repertoires in COVID-19. Sequencing used immunoSEQ multiplex PCR; TCRdb keeps in-frame clones, though not all of them. There are more than 95,000 clones in the sample; 85% to 90% occur only once, and 5% to 6.5% lies in the top ten. Sample: peripheral blood. These receptors were obtained from a human donor in a cohort sampled during active COVID-19.

This sequence joins TRBV4-2 and TRBJ1-2; D is unresolved. Germline values: CDR1 LGHNA, CDR2 YNFKEQ. Trimming stripped 0 bases from V and 4 bases from J, with 12 bases between. This CDR3 spans 15 amino acids. CDR3 in amino acids: CASSQDPGGSYGYTF. CDR3 sequence (DNA): TGTGCCAGCAGCCAAGATCCTGGAGGGAGCTATGGCTACACCTTC.

The chain joins TRBV27 to TRBJ1-5, with D hard to call. The CDR3 covers 13 residues. Per the germline V gene, CDR1 is MNHEY and CDR2 is SMNVEV (reference sequence). Trimming cost V 3 bases and J 0 bases, with 3 bases left between them. CDR3: CASSFYSNQPQHF. CDR3 DNA: TGTGCCAGCAGTTTTTATAGCAATCAGCCCCAGCATTTT.

V and J are TRBV6-1 and TRBJ1-2; D is unclear. This CDR3 comprises 15 residues. Germline CDR1 reads MNHNS; CDR2 reads SASEGT. V dropped 2 bases and J dropped 7 bases, with 17 bases sitting between them. This CDR3 is CASSEYSMGAGGYTF. CDR3 bases: TGTGCCAGCAGTGAATATTCGATGGGCGCGGGTGGCTACACCTTC.

J is TRBJ2-7 and V is TRBV6-6, with 14 bases lining up with TRBD2. This CDR3 has 15 amino acids. CDR1 is MNHNY and CDR2 is SVGAGI in the germline V gene (reference sequence). J gave up 3 bases and V 6 bases, and 4 bases lay outside the gene matches. The CDR3 loop is CASRRTSGGIYEQYF. The CDR3 DNA is TGTGCCAGCAGGCGGACTAGCGGGGGGATCTACGAGCAGTACTTC.

V is TRBV25-1 and J is TRBJ2-5, with D possibly being TRBD1 (5 bases). Per the germline V gene, CDR1 is MGHDK and CDR2 is SYGVNS. CDR3 size: 13 residues. V was cut by 5 bases and J by 5 bases, with 12 bases left in between. As DNA, the CDR3 is TGTGCCAGCAGTAAACAGGACGGGGAGACCCAGTACTTC. This codes for CASSKQDGETQYF.

CDR3: CASSDGSEQYF. The CDR3 DNA is TGTGCCAGCAGTGATGGCTCTGAGCAGTACTTC. The genes are TRBV2 and TRBJ2-7; D not certain. V lost 3 bases to trimming and J lost 7 bases, with 7 bases between them. CDR3 length: 11 amino acids. Per the germline V gene, CDR1 is SNHLY and CDR2 is FYNNEI.

The chain recombines TRBV28 with TRBJ1-5; 11 bases map to TRBD1. This CDR3 spans 15 amino acids. Unmatched junction bases numbered 3, after V lost 6 bases and J lost 2 bases. CDR1 is MDHEN and CDR2 is SYDVKM in the germline V gene. The CDR3 loop reads CASSTGQGGNQPQHF. CDR3 nucleotide sequence: TGTGCCAGCAGCACGGGACAGGGGGGCAATCAGCCCCAGCATTTT. Combining the CDR3 with reference TRBV28 and TRBJ1-5 gives the whole variable domain DVKVTQSSRYLVKRTGEKVFLECVQDMDHENMFWYRQDPGLGLRLIYFSYDVKMKEKGDIPEGYSVSREKKERFSLILESASTNQTSMYLCASSTGQGGNQPQHFGDGTRLSIL.

The chain is built from TRBV5-6 and TRBJ1-2; TRBD1 matches 9 bases. V lost 0 bases and J lost 4; bases outside the gene matches: 4. Germline V gene data show CDR1 as SGHDT and CDR2 as YYEEEE. The CDR3 runs 15 residues. The CDR3 sequence: CASSLAGTGTYGYTF. CDR3 in DNA: TGTGCCAGCAGCTTGGCCGGGACAGGGACCTATGGCTACACCTTC.

This chain joins TRBV3-1 (or the pseudogene TRBV3-2) and TRBJ2-5; no definite D call. CDR1 LGHDT and CDR2 YNNKEL come from the germline V gene (reference sequence). The V and J ends lost 1 base and 8 bases respectively, with 11 bases between them. The CDR3 sequence is 13 residues long. The CDR3 loop is CASSQGLARTQYF. Here the CDR3 DNA reads TGTGCCAGCAGCCAAGGGTTGGCCCGAACCCAGTACTTC.

This chain uses TRBV27 with TRBJ2-1; 10 positions agree with TRBD1. This CDR3 region has 17 residues. V dropped 5 bases and J dropped 4; count of bases not matched to a gene: 11. The germline gives CDR1 MNHEY, CDR2 SMNVEV (reference sequence). Here the CDR3 DNA reads TGTGCCAGCAGTCGACCCAGACAGGGGGCGGAATACAATGAGCAGTTCTTC. Translation gives CASSRPRQGAEYNEQFF.

The chain has TRBV4-2 and TRBJ2-7; weak D call: TRBD1 (8 bases). This CDR3 is 15 amino acids long. From germline, CDR1 is LGHNA and CDR2 YNFKEQ. V lost 4 bases and J lost 5, with 18 bases in between. This CDR3 is CASSRSGTGRDEQYF. In DNA form, the CDR3 reads TGTGCCAGCAGCCGAAGCGGGACAGGTCGGGACGAGCAGTACTTC.

The V call is TRBV6-5, the J call TRBJ2-3; TRBD1 might be the D (5 bases). With 11 bases removed from V and 6 bases from J, the gap between germline ends came to 24 bases. Looked up from germline, CDR1 is MNHEY and CDR2 is SVGAGI. The CDR3 has 15 residues. The CDR3 here is CAARRVVKQGDTQYF. In nucleotides, the CDR3 is TGTGCCGCCCGCAGGGTTGTAAAACAAGGGGATACGCAGTATTTT.

This sequence joins TRBV6-5 and TRBJ1-1, with unresolved D. The CDR3 length is 14 residues. The germline V and J ends were trimmed by 5 bases and 0 bases, with 10 bases remaining between them. From germline, CDR1 is MNHEY and CDR2 SVGAGI. The CDR3 protein is CASSLGLLNTEAFF. The CDR3 DNA is TGTGCCAGCAGTCTCGGACTTTTGAACACTGAAGCTTTCTTT.

The V and J genes are TRBV3-1 (or the pseudogene TRBV3-2) and TRBJ2-2, with 12 bases identical to TRBD2. The CDR3 has 16 amino acids. The trim removed 5 bases at V and 7 bases at J, leaving 8 bases unmatched. Per germline, CDR1 LGHDT and CDR2 YNNKEL (reference sequence). The CDR3 bases are TGTGCCAGCAGCTCCCGGACTAGCGGGAAGGTCGGGGAGCTGTTTTTT. Its translation is CASSSRTSGKVGELFF.

The CDR3 sequence: CASKAGQATPADTQYF. CDR3 nucleotide sequence: TGTGCCAGTAAAGCGGGACAGGCGACCCCGGCAGATACGCAGTATTTT. This chain connects TRBV19 to TRBJ2-3; TRBD1 might be the D (8 bases). This CDR3 is 16 amino acids long. Germline V CDR1 and CDR2: LNHDA, SQIVND (reference sequence). With 7 bases removed from V and 4 bases from J, the gap between germline ends came to 21 bases.

The V gene is TRBV9, the J gene TRBJ2-2; possibly TRBD2 for D (6 bases). Per the germline V gene, CDR1 is SGDLS and CDR2 is YYNGEE. The CDR3 sequence is 16 residues long. V was shortened by 3 bases and J by 0 bases, with 12 bases between the two germline ends. The CDR3: CASSARLVPNTGELFF. CDR3 nucleotide sequence: TGTGCCAGCAGCGCCCGACTAGTTCCGAACACCGGGGAGCTGTTTTTT.

The chain recombines TRBV6-1 with TRBJ1-2; D is possibly TRBD1 (5 bases). With 3 bases removed from V and 12 bases from J, the gap between germline ends came to 11 bases. Germline V gene sequence: CDR1 MNHNS, CDR2 SASEGT. The CDR3 runs 11 residues. As DNA, the CDR3 is TGTGCCAGCAGTGAGAGGCGGGGGGACACCTTC. Its protein product is CASSERRGDTF.

V gene TRBV28 combines with J gene TRBJ2-7, with 11 positions matching TRBD2. The CDR3 contains 13 residues. CDR1 and CDR2 from the germline V gene are MDHEN and SYDVKM. The trim removed 8 bases at V and 4 bases at J, leaving 4 bases unmatched. The CDR3 loop reads CASGGLAEYEQYF. DNA of the CDR3: TGTGCCAGCGGGGGACTAGCGGAATACGAGCAGTACTTC.

The chain combines TRBV7-9 with TRBJ1-2; maybe TRBD1 (5 bases). The germline V gene encodes CDR1 SEHNR and CDR2 FQNEAQ (reference sequence). The CDR3 is 14 residues long. The germline V and J ends were trimmed by 6 bases and 4 bases, with 15 bases remaining between them. The CDR3 spells CASSLQVAGYGYTF. The CDR3 DNA reads TGTGCCAGCAGTTTACAGGTGGCGGGCTATGGCTACACCTTC.

This sequence joins TRBV27 and TRBJ2-1, with TRBD1 identical over 12 bases. The CDR3 contains 15 residues. The germline V gene has CDR1 MNHEY and CDR2 SMNVEV (reference sequence). J was trimmed by 7 bases and V by 5 bases; bases with no gene match: 6. The CDR3 coding sequence is TGTGCCAGCAGTGTGGGACAGGGGGCAAATAATGAGCAGTTCTTC. This gives the protein CASSVGQGANNEQFF.

The chain recombines TRBV7-2 with TRBJ2-5; TRBD1 agrees at 9 bases. The CDR3 contains 14 residues. After removal of 3 bases from V and 5 bases from J, the junction contained 4 bases not matched to a gene. Germline lookup yields CDR1 SGHTA and CDR2 FQGNSA. CDR3 sequence reads: CASSFGTGKETQYF. The CDR3 region has the DNA TGTGCCAGCAGCTTCGGGACAGGGAAGGAGACCCAGTACTTC.

The chain couples TRBV5-4 to TRBJ2-3, with 7 bases identical to TRBD2. V was pared by 3 bases and J by 2 bases, with 6 bases of the junction left unmatched. This CDR3 contains 15 residues. Germline V gene lookup returns CDR1 SGHNT and CDR2 YYREEE (reference sequence). CDR3 amino acids: CASSSKRENTDTQYF. The CDR3, as DNA: TGTGCCAGCAGCTCTAAGCGGGAAAACACAGATACGCAGTATTTT.

V is TRBV7-9 and J is TRBJ1-1; TRBD1 agrees at 7 bases. From germline, CDR1 is SEHNR and CDR2 FQNEAQ (reference sequence). The J segment lost 1 base and the V segment lost 3 bases, leaving 11 bases of the junction unmatched. The CDR3 runs 17 residues. This CDR3 is CASSFPETGTKNTEAFF. The CDR3 DNA reads TGTGCCAGCAGCTTTCCAGAGACAGGGACGAAGAACACTGAAGCTTTCTTT.

The chain has TRBV27 and TRBJ2-7, with unresolved D. The CDR3 consists of 12 residues. The germline CDR1 and CDR2 sequences are MNHEY and SMNVEV (reference sequence). The V and J ends lost 10 bases and 5 bases respectively, with 15 bases between them. The CDR3 nucleotides are TGTGCCACCAGCTCTCGAGCGAACGAGCAGTACTTC. Amino acid sequence: CATSSRANEQYF.